The 2 T cell receptor beta chains below all came from one sample that was sequenced in a study of blood T cell repertoires in COVID-19 (dated by TCRdb to the early 2020s). Library prep was done by the immunoSEQ multiplex PCR assay. What TCRdb holds here is the immuneACCESS table cut down to in-frame rearrangements. Part of the clones is not present; checked against another copy, under half of the missing clones reflect an unresolved V gene, and the others are unexplained. This sample lists 250,000 or so clones; roughly four fifths were detected once. Clones ranked in the top ten supply 4.7% of the sample. Sequencing was carried out using peripheral blood. All receptors derive from a woman aged 70-85 years with acute or convalescent COVID-19.

The genes are TRBV7-9 and TRBJ1-2; D is perhaps TRBD1 (5 bases). The CDR3 is 14 residues long. Trimming cost V 4 bases and J 2 bases, with 11 bases left between them. Looked up from germline, CDR1 is SEHNR and CDR2 is FQNEAQ (reference sequence). The CDR3 here is CASSSGVPNYGYTF. As DNA, the CDR3 is TGTGCCAGCAGCTCGGGGGTCCCCAACTATGGCTACACCTTC.

V and J are TRBV5-8 and TRBJ2-2; a weak D match, TRBD2 (6 bases). Trimming stripped 2 bases from V and 5 bases from J, with 16 bases between. Per the germline V gene, CDR1 is SGHTS and CDR2 is YDEGEE. There are 16 residues in the CDR3. The CDR3 bases are TGTGCCAGCAGCTTCACTAGTGGAGGGGCGACCGGGGAGCTGTTTTTT. Encoded protein: CASSFTSGGATGELFF.